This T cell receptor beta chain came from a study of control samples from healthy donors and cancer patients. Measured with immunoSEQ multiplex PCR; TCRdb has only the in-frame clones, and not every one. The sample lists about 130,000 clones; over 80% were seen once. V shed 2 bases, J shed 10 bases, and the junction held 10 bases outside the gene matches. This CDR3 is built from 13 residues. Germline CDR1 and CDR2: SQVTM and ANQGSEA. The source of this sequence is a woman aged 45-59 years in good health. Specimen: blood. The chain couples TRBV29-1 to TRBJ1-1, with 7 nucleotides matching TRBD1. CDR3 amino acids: CSVESSDRVGAFF. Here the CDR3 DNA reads TGCAGCGTTGAAAGTTCCGACAGGGTCGGAGCTTTCTTT.